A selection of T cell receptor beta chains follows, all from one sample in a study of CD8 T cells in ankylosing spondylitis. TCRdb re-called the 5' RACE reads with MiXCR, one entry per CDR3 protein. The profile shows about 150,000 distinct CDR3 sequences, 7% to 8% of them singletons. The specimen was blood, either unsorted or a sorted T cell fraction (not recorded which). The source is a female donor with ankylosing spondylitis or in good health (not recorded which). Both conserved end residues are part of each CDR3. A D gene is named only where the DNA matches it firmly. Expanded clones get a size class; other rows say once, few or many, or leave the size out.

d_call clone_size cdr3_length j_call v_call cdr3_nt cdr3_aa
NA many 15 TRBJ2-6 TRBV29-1 TGCAGCGCCGGAGGCTTTGACTCTGGGGCCAACGTCCTGACTTTC CSAGGFDSGANVLTF
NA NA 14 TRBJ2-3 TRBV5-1 TGCGCCAGCACTGAGGGGGGAAGCACAGATACGCAGTATTTT CASTEGGSTDTQYF
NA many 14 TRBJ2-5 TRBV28 TGTGCCAGCAGTTTTTTGCGTCAGGAAGAGACCCAGTACTTC CASSFLRQEETQYF
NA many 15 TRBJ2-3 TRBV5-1 TGCGCCAGCAGCTTTGGTGGACTTCCAGGAGATACGCAGTATTTT CASSFGGLPGDTQYF
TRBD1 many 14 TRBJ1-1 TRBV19 TGTGCCAGTAGTGGAGGGGGCTTAGACACTGAAGCTTTCTTT CASSGGGLDTEAFF
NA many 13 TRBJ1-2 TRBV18 TGTGCCAGCTCCGAAGGGGGGCAGTTCGGCTACACCTTC CASSEGGQFGYTF
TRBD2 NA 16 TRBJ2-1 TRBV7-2 TGTGCCAGCAGCTTAGTTAGCGGGGGGGCCGTGCATGCGCAGTTCTTC CASSLVSGGAVHAQFF
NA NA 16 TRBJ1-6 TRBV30 TGTGCCTGGAGTGTTACCGGGGCGCCCGAAAGGGTGTCCCTCCACTTT CAWSVTGAPERVSLHF
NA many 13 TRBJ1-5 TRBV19 TGTGCCAGTAGCCCTCAGGGCAATCAGCCCCAGCATTTT CASSPQGNQPQHF
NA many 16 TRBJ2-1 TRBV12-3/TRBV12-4 TGTGCCAGCAGTTTGGGGCCTAGGAATTCCTACAATGAGCAGTTCTTC CASSLGPRNSYNEQFF
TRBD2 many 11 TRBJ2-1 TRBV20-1 TGCAGTGCTTCGACTAGCCATGAGCAGTTCTTC CSASTSHEQFF
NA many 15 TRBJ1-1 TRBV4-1 TGCGCCAGCAGCCATCCCAATACGGACGGACCTGGAGCTTTCTTT CASSHPNTDGPGAFF
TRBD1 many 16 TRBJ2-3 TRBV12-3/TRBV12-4 TGTGCCAGCAGTTTCCGGTTGGGACAGCCCACAGATACGCAGTATTTT CASSFRLGQPTDTQYF
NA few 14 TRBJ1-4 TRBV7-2 TGTGCCAGCAGCTTGGACCTCCCTGGTGAAAAACTGTTTTTT CASSLDLPGEKLFF
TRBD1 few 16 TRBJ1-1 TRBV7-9 TGTGCTAGCGCCCGGGCAGGGGGTTTGATTGAGACTGAAGCTTTCTTT CASARAGGLIETEAFF
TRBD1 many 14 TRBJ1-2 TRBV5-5 TGTGCCAGCAGCTTGACCGGGACAGATTATGGCTACACCTTC CASSLTGTDYGYTF
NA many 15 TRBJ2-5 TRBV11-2 TGTGCCAGCAGCGCCGATGTAGGGCGGGGTGAGACCCAGTACTTC CASSADVGRGETQYF
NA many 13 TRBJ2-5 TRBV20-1 TGCAGTGCTCTCTTAGGCGGACAAGAGACCCAGTACTTC CSALLGGQETQYF
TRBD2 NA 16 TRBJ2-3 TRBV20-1 TGCAGTGCTAGAGATGGGCGGGGGGCCCGCAGGGATACGCAGTATTTT CSARDGRGARRDTQYF
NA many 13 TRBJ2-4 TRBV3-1 TGTGCCAGCGAGGCCGCAGCCAAAAACATTCAGTACTTC CASEAAAKNIQYF
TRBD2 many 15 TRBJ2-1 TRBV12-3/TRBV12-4 TGTGCCAGCAGCCTTAGCGGGAGCAAATACAATGAGCAGTTCTTC CASSLSGSKYNEQFF
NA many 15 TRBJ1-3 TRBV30 TGTGCCTGGAGTGTAAAGGCGATCTCTGGAAACACCATATATTTT CAWSVKAISGNTIYF
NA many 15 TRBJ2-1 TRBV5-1 TGCGCCAGCAGCCGATCAATGGGGCCTAACAATGAGCAGTTCTTC CASSRSMGPNNEQFF
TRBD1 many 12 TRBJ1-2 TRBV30 TGTGCCTGGGGGGGACAGGGCTATGGCTACACCTTC CAWGGQGYGYTF
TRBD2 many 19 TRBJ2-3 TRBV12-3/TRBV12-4 TGTGCCAGCAGTCATCGATTTGGGCTAGCGGGGGGCCCGAAAGATACGCAGTATTTT CASSHRFGLAGGPKDTQYF
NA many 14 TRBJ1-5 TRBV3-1 TGTGCCAGCAGCGAAGGGGCGAACAATCAGCCCCAGCATTTT CASSEGANNQPQHF
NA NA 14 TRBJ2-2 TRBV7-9 TGTGCCAGCAGCTTAGGAGGTGGCAGGACCGAGCTGTTTTTT CASSLGGGRTELFF
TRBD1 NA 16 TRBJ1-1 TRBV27 TGTGCCAGCAAGAGGACAGGGCAACCAATGAACACTGAAGCTTTCTTT CASKRTGQPMNTEAFF
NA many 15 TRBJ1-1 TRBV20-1 TGCAGTGCTAGGGCGCATGGAGGGACGAACACTGAAGCTTTCTTT CSARAHGGTNTEAFF
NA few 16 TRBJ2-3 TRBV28 TGTGCCAGCAGTTTATGGGCAGGGATGGTAGGAGATACGCAGTATTTT CASSLWAGMVGDTQYF
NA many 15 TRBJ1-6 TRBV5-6 TGTGCCAGCACGCCCTTAAAGGGGATGAATTCACCCCTCCACTTT CASTPLKGMNSPLHF
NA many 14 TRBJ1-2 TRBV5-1 TGCGCCAGCAGCTTCCCCGGGACGCCTGGGGGCTACACCTTC CASSFPGTPGGYTF
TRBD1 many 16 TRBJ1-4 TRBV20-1 TGCAGTGCTAGAGACGGCAACAGGGGGATGCGGGAAAAACTGTTTTTT CSARDGNRGMREKLFF
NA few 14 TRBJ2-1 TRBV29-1 TGCAGCGTTGTGGGAGGGGGAACCTACAATGAGCAGTTCTTC CSVVGGGTYNEQFF
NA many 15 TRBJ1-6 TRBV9 TGTGCCAGCAGTGAAGGAAGGGTGGGGAATTCACCCCTCCACTTT CASSEGRVGNSPLHF
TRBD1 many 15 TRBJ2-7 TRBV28 TGTGCCAGCAGCCCAAACAGGGGGCTTCCCTACGAGCAGTACTTC CASSPNRGLPYEQYF
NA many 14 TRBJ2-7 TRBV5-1 TGCGCCAGCAGCCGAACTTCAGAGTTCTACGAGCAGTACTTC CASSRTSEFYEQYF
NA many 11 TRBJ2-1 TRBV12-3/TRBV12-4 TGTGCCAGCAGCTCTGAAAGAAGGCAGTTCTTC CASSSERRQFF
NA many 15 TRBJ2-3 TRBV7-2 TGTGCCAGCAGACCCACCCAGGGGCGCACAGATACGCAGTATTTT CASRPTQGRTDTQYF
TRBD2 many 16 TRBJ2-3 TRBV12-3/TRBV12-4 TGTGCCAGCAGTCCTAGACTAGCGGGGAGCACAGATACGCAGTATTTT CASSPRLAGSTDTQYF
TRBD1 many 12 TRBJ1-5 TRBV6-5 TGTGCCAGCGGGACAGGCAATCAGCCCCAGCATTTT CASGTGNQPQHF
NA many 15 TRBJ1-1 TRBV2 TGTGCCAGCAGTCCTTACGCGGACGGCCACCGTGAAGCTTTCTTT CASSPYADGHREAFF
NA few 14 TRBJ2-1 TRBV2 TGTGCCAGCAGCCCCGATACACCGTACAATGAGCAGTTCTTC CASSPDTPYNEQFF
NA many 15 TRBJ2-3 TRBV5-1 TGCGCCAGCAGTCTCGGCAGTACTAGCACAGATACGCAGTATTTT CASSLGSTSTDTQYF
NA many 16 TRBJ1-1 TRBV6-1 TGTGCCAGCAGTGAAGAAGTCGGGAGTGGGAGCACTGAAGCTTTCTTT CASSEEVGSGSTEAFF
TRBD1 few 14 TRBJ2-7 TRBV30 TGTGCCGGACACCTCGGGGACAGCTCCTACGAGCAGTACTTC CAGHLGDSSYEQYF
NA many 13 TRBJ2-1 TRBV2 TGTGCCAGCAGTGAAGCGATCGGGAATGAGCAGTTCTTC CASSEAIGNEQFF
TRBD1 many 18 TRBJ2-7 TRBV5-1 TGCGCCAGCAGCTTCTCCCCCACACGACAGGGGGTAACCTACGAGCAGTACTTC CASSFSPTRQGVTYEQYF
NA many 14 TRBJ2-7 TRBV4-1 TGCGCCAGCAGCCAAGATTTAGGGACTTACGAGCAGTACTTC CASSQDLGTYEQYF
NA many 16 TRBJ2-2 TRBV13 TGTGCCAGCAGCTTTGGACGGCGGATGAACACCGGGGAGCTGTTTTTT CASSFGRRMNTGELFF
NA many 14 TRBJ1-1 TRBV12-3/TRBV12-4 TGTGCCAGCAGTTTGGTGGGGGGAAACACTGAAGCTTTCTTT CASSLVGGNTEAFF
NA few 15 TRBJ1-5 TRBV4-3 TGCGCCAGCAGCCAAGATCAAGGGGGTGGTCAGCCCCAGCATTTT CASSQDQGGGQPQHF
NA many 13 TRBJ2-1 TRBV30 TGTGCCTGGAGGGGGGTGGAGTACAATGAGCAGTTCTTC CAWRGVEYNEQFF
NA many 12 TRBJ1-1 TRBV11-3 TGTGCCAGCAGCTTAAAGAGTGGTGAAGCTTTCTTT CASSLKSGEAFF
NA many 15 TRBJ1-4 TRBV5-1 TGCGCCAGCAGCAATACACAGAAACCTAATGAAAAACTGTTTTTT CASSNTQKPNEKLFF
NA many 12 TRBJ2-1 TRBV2 TGTGCCAGCAGTGTAGAGAGGAGTGAGCAGTTCTTC CASSVERSEQFF
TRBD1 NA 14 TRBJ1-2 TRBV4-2 TGTGCCAGCAGCCATCCGGACAGGAACTATGGCTACACCTTC CASSHPDRNYGYTF
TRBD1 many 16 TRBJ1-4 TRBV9 TGTGCCAGCAGCGTAGAGTGGACACAGGGGAATGAAAAACTGTTTTTT CASSVEWTQGNEKLFF
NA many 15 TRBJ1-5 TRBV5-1 TGCGCCAGCAGCTTGGTGGGAGGCCCCAATCAGCCCCAGCATTTT CASSLVGGPNQPQHF
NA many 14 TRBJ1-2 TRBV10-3 TGTGCCATCACTAAGGGGGTAGCTAACTATGGCTACACCTTC CAITKGVANYGYTF